This T cell receptor beta chain was obtained from a study of blood T cell repertoires in COVID-19. Those enrolled, adults aged roughly 18 to 100 years, came from around 24 US areas. Allocation to cohorts depended on clinical history reported by the participants. Up to 2 weeks before entering the study, exposed participants had met a COVID-19 case. Per the authors' pipeline: Amplification of reference gene primers provided the estimated nucleated cell counts. Some clones are missing from TCRdb's copy, which holds only in-frame ones; the method was immunoSEQ multiplex PCR. V and J calls plus clone size are reproduced from that table; the DNA served to infer D and trimming. This table has around 160,000 clones, 87% appearing once. CDR1 and CDR2 (germline): MNHNS, SASEGT. Between the trimmed V and J ends, which lost 2 bases and 0 bases, there was a span of 11 bases. This CDR3 is 15 amino acids long.

Input material: PBMCs or T cells enriched from blood (not recorded which). The rearrangement uses TRBV6-1 and TRBJ2-7; a possible D gene is TRBD2 (6 bases). The source is a woman aged 40 to 50 who had been exposed to COVID-19. This chain's CDR3 is CASSELASDSYEQYF. The CDR3 DNA is TGTGCCAGCAGTGAACTGGCTAGCGACTCCTACGAGCAGTACTTC.